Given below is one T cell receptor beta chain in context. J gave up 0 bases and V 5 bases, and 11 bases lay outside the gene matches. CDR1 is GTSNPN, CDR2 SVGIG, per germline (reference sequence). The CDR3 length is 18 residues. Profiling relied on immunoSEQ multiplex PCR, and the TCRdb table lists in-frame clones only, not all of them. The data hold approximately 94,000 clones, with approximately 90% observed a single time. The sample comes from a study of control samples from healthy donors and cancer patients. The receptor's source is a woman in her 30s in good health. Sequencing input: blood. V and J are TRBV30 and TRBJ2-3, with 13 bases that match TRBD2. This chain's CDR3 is CAWDLSRTSGGSTDTQYF. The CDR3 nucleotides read TGTGCCTGGGACCTTTCCCGGACTAGCGGGGGTAGCACAGATACGCAGTATTTT. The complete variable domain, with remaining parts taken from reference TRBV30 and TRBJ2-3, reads SQTIHQWPATLVQPVGSPLSLECTVEGTSNPNLYWYRQAAGRGLQLLFYSVGIGQISSEVPQNLSASRPQDRQFILSSKKLLLSDSGFYLCAWDLSRTSGGSTDTQYFGPGTRLTVL.